The clone carrying this T cell receptor (beta chain) was seen repeatedly, ten times or more. Antigen: not known. CDR3 length equals 15 residues. Germline V gene lookup returns CDR1 LGHDT and CDR2 YNNKEL (reference sequence). V shed 4 bases, J shed 0 bases, and the junction held 3 bases outside the gene matches. Individual cDNA molecules had unique molecular identifiers attached to them by the library. Per the authors' pipeline: A per-sample median of roughly 97,000 TCRs was observed, with a range of about 23,224 to 750,000. Each CDR3 protein is one row after TCRdb ran MiXCR on the RACE reads. The V and J calls here are based on TCRdb, not the publication. The data show 250,000 or so distinct CDR3 sequences, around 7.3% seen once. The sample comes from a study of human T cells and chemical hapten exposure. Study results and caveats: Having alopecia, donors may respond immunologically unlike healthy people. Sensitizing to DPC left TCRs with a frequency above 1 in 1000 unaltered.

Time point indicated: pre-sensitization, week 0. Treatment here: therapeutic diphenylcyclopropenone sensitization with weekly scalp DPC. This chain joins TRBV3-1 and TRBJ2-4, with TRBD1 matching 7 bases. The sequenced sample was whole blood, obtained in connection with sensitization to the hapten diphenylcyclopropenone (DPC). The source is a man aged 18-30 years with alopecia areata. Some clones in this sample may be carry-over from other donors' samples. CDR3 loop: CASSRTGLAKNIQYF. DNA for the CDR3: TGTGCCAGCAGCCGGACAGGTCTAGCCAAAAACATTCAGTACTTC.